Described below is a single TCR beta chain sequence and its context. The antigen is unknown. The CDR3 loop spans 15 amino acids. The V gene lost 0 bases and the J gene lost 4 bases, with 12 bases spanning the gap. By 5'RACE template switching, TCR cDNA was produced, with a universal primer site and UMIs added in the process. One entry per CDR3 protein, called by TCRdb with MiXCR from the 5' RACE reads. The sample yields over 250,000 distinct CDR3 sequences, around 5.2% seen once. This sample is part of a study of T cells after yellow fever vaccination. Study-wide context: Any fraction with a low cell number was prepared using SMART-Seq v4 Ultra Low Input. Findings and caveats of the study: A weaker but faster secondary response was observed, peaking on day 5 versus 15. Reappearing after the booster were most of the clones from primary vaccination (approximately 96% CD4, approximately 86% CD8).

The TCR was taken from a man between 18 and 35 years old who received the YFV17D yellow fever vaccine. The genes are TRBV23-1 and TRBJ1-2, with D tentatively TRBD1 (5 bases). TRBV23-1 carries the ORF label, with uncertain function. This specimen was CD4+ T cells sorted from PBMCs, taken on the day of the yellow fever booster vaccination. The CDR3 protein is CASSQSRTSRYGYTF. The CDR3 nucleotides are TGCGCCAGCAGTCAATCCCGGACATCGCGCTATGGCTACACCTTC.